This T cell receptor (beta chain) was recovered during a study of breast tumors, draining lymph nodes, adjacent tissues. Study conclusions and caveats: That most tumor T cells come from lymph nodes remained unproven. Luminal-like breast cancer showed significantly greater tumor-nontumor repertoire similarity than basal-like breast cancer did. Tumors had less TCR diversity than lymph nodes, more than nontumor tissue. Data fit most tumor T cells coming from lymph node, expanding in tumor.

TCRdb reprocessed the multiplex PCR reads with MiXCR, giving one entry per CDR3 protein. The sample includes roughly 14,000 distinct CDR3 sequences, around 50% seen only once; the top ten take around 31%. This clonotype was detected once. Antigen: not known. V was clipped by 1 base and J by 3 bases; unmatched bases: 6. CDR3 length: 17 amino acids. The germline V gene encodes CDR1 SEHNR and CDR2 FQNEAQ (reference sequence). The sequence derives from a female donor with breast cancer. Some clones in this sample may be carry-over from other donors' samples. V and J are TRBV7-9 and TRBJ2-6, with 7 bases aligning to TRBD2. What was sequenced was tumor-adjacent breast tissue. CDR3 residues: CASSLGGGNYGANVLTF. The CDR3 DNA is TGTGCCAGCAGCTTAGGGGGGGGGAACTATGGGGCCAACGTCCTGACTTTC.